This T cell receptor (beta chain) was sequenced for a study of shared clonotypes between healthy human individuals. Study outcomes and limitations: Among donors, sharing of clonotypes was expected to be affected by sequencing depth.

Concerning this clone: What it recognizes is unknown.

Cells designated naive CD8 were CD45RO-negative and were positively selected for CCR7, with terminally differentiated effector memory CD45RA+ cells excluded. Donors, healthy HIV-negative adults, lacked recent acute infections or vaccinations. The germline V gene encodes CDR1 MNHEY and CDR2 SMNVEV (reference sequence). With 2 bases clipped from V and 2 bases from J, the junction kept 7 bases outside the gene matches. The CDR3 runs 16 residues. In the original workflow: Filtering of immunoSEQ junctional sequences could not match full-length read filtering. Clones were read by immunoSEQ multiplex PCR, and TCRdb kept only the in-frame ones, dropping some. The V and J calls and the clone size are those of that table, but D and trimming were determined from the DNA. The sample consists of fewer than 700,000 clones, roughly 95% of them appearing once.

The receptor was isolated from a woman between 25 and 40 years old in good health. The sequencing sample was made of naive CD8+ T cells sorted from blood. The rearrangement uses TRBV27 and TRBJ2-7, with TRBD1 identical over 9 bases. The chain's CDR3 is CASSLNRDRAAYEQYF. CDR3 in DNA: TGTGCCAGCAGTTTAAATCGGGACAGGGCCGCCTACGAGCAGTACTTC.